This passage covers 19 T cell receptor beta chains from one sample sequenced in a study of regulatory T cells in long-lasting Graves disease. Regarding time point: newly diagnosed GD, antithyroid drugs for less than 3 months. The authors made the TCR library using RNA they extracted from PBMCs. Relying on iRepertoire HTBI primers and Arm-PCR of CDR3 regions, the team built TCR beta libraries. TCRdb re-analysed the multiplex PCR reads in MiXCR, keeping a single row per CDR3 protein. This sample yields about 360,000 distinct CDR3 sequences, of which around 15% are seen a single time; around 20% belongs to the top ten. These same records also appear under a second study, on T cells in Graves' hyperthyroidism and ophthalmopathy.

Sequencing used peripheral blood mononuclear cells (PBMCs), obtained at new diagnosis, from a patient treated with antithyroid drugs. The receptor source for this set is a woman between 18 and 29 years old with Graves disease.

This clonotype was detected only a few times. The junction shows a germline mismatch at one end, possibly a read error. The chain links TRBV9 to TRBJ2-1; maybe TRBD2 (5 bases). The CDR3 contains 16 residues. CDR1 SGDLS and CDR2 YYNGEE come from the germline V gene. Written as DNA, the CDR3 is TGTGCCAGCAGCGTAGGAGGGATCCGCATCACCAATGGGCAGTTCTTC. It encodes CASSVGGIRITNGQFF.

This clonotype has more than one count but fewer than ten. The chain links TRBV28 to TRBJ1-4; 11 bases map to TRBD1. The CDR3 has 16 amino acids. Germline CDR1 is MDHEN and CDR2 is SYDVKM. The V segment lost 5 bases and the J segment 6 bases; nucleotides outside the gene matches: 8. CDR3 amino acids: CASSIPGQGAYEKLFF. The CDR3 coding sequence is TGTGCCAGCAGTATACCTGGACAGGGGGCTTATGAAAAACTGTTTTTT.

This clonotype was counted ten times or more. The V gene is TRBV5-1, the J gene TRBJ1-4; D remains ambiguous. The CDR3 sequence is 16 residues long. V gave up 0 bases and J gave up 0 bases, with 9 bases separating them. From germline, CDR1 is SGHRS and CDR2 YFSETQ. CDR3 region: CASSLAESATNEKLFF. CDR3 in DNA: TGCGCCAGCAGCTTGGCGGAGAGTGCAACTAATGAAAAACTGTTTTTT.

This chain connects TRBV20-1 to TRBJ2-7, with 13 bases identical to TRBD2. The CDR3 consists of 17 residues. Germline V gene lookup returns CDR1 DFQATT and CDR2 SNEGSKA (reference sequence). V lost 5 bases, J lost 5 bases, and 15 bases stayed unmatched. The DNA of the CDR3 is TGCAGTGCTGCACCCTCCTACAGGGGGACTAGCGGGAACGAGCAGTACTTC. Protein product: CSAAPSYRGTSGNEQYF.

This clonotype was detected a few times. The chain has TRBV9 and TRBJ2-3; 12 nucleotides agree with TRBD2. The CDR3 consists of 19 residues. J was trimmed by 4 bases and V by 4 bases; bases with no gene match: 16. Germline V gives CDR1 SGDLS, CDR2 YYNGEE. The CDR3, as DNA: TGTGCCAGCAGCCGTAGCGGGCTAGCGGGGGGGCGGAAGGCAGATACGCAGTATTTT. It specifies CASSRSGLAGGRKADTQYF.

The sample holds many counts of this clonotype. The chain couples TRBV20-1 to TRBJ1-1, with D tentatively TRBD1 (6 bases). V lost 8 bases and J 1 base, leaving 17 bases between the germline ends. Germline V lookup: CDR1 DFQATT, CDR2 SNEGSKA (reference sequence). The CDR3 contains 14 residues. The CDR3 coding sequence is TGCAGTTTAACGGGGGGGGCGACGAACACTGAAGCTTTCTTT. Protein sequence: CSLTGGATNTEAFF.

This clonotype was counted at least ten times. The chain has TRBV5-1 and TRBJ2-7, with D unresolved. Trimming shortened V by 3 bases and J by 3 bases, and 16 bases separated the two germline ends. Germline values: CDR1 SGHRS, CDR2 YFSETQ. The CDR3 is 15 amino acids. The CDR3 DNA reads TGCGCCAGCAGCTCCTCTTCCGGGCCCTACTACGAGCAGTACTTC. Protein product: CASSSSSGPYYEQYF.

The sample holds many counts of this clonotype. At one end, the junction sequence differs from germline, possibly due to a read error. V and J are TRBV7-9 and TRBJ1-5, with no clear D. CDR1 and CDR2 from the germline V gene are SEHNR and FQNEAQ (reference sequence). The CDR3 is made up of 12 amino acids. This CDR3 reads CASSLDAQSLDF. CDR3 nucleotides: TGTGCCAGCAGCTTAGATGCACAGAGCTTGGATTTT.

This clonotype showed up many times. The V call is TRBV7-2, the J call TRBJ2-7; 12 bases fit TRBD1. The CDR3 runs 16 residues. The V gene end was trimmed by 5 bases and the J gene end by 4 bases; junction bases not matched to a gene: 9. Germline V CDR1 and CDR2: SGHTA, FQGNSA. The CDR3 sequence: CASSEPGQGASYEQYF. In DNA, the CDR3 is TGTGCCAGCAGCGAGCCGGGACAGGGGGCCTCTTACGAGCAGTACTTC.

As for this clonotype: It is likely a read error: a sequence one base away is far more abundant. The genes are TRBV30 and TRBJ2-7, with a weak D call TRBD1 (6 bases). V dropped 2 bases and J dropped 7 bases, with 21 bases sitting between them. Germline V gene lookup returns CDR1 GTSNPN and CDR2 SVGIG (reference sequence). The CDR3 consists of 15 residues. CDR3 amino acids: CAWSLGNREHNEQYF. The CDR3 bases are TGTGCCTGGAGTTTAGGGAACAGGGAGCACAATGAGCAGTACTTC.

This clonotype has just a few counts. The CDR3 DNA sequence: TGTGCCAGCAGCGTGACTAGCGGGGGGCTCACAGATACGCAGTATTTT. The encoded protein is CASSVTSGGLTDTQYF. This chain links TRBV7-6 with TRBJ2-3; 13 nucleotides align to TRBD2. J gave up 2 bases and V 5 bases, and 4 bases lay outside the gene matches. This CDR3 comprises 16 residues. CDR1 SGHVS and CDR2 FNYEAQ come from the germline V gene.

This clonotype was observed a few times. CDR3 region: CASSLAAGGVKNIQYF. The CDR3 nucleotides read TGTGCCAGCAGCTTAGCGGCAGGGGGCGTCAAAAACATTCAGTACTTC. This chain connects TRBV11-2 to TRBJ2-4; 8 nucleotides agree with TRBD1. The CDR3 has 16 residues. J was trimmed by 3 bases and V by 1 base; bases with no gene match: 5. Germline values: CDR1 SGHAT, CDR2 FQNNGV. The whole variable domain, filled in from reference TRBV11-2 and TRBJ2-4, reads EAGVAQSPRYKIIEKRQSVAFWCNPISGHATLYWYQQILGQGPKLLIQFQNNGVVDDSQLPKDRFSAERLKGVDSTLKIQPAKLEDSAVYLCASSLAAGGVKNIQYFGAGTRLSVL.

This clonotype was detected ten times or more. The chain has TRBV6-1 and TRBJ2-1, with 14 bases matching TRBD2. After removal of 4 bases from V and 9 bases from J, the junction contained 11 bases not matched to a gene. The germline V gene has CDR1 MNHNS and CDR2 SASEGT. CDR3 size: 17 residues. CDR3 DNA sequence: TGTGCCAGCAGTGTCCTGGGGGGACTAGCGGGAGCGATTGAGCAGTTCTTC. Translation: CASSVLGGLAGAIEQFF.

J is TRBJ2-7 and V is TRBV6-1, with D tentatively TRBD1 (5 bases). The CDR3 has 15 residues. V was trimmed by 6 bases and J by 7 bases, leaving 22 bases between them. Germline-derived CDR1 and CDR2 are MNHNS and SASEGT. CDR3 region: CASSSGRGPTREQYF. The CDR3 DNA follows: TGTGCCAGCAGCTCAGGGCGCGGCCCGACGAGAGAGCAGTACTTC.

This clonotype was recorded at least ten times. The chain uses TRBV5-1 and TRBJ1-3; D is undetermined. Germline-derived CDR1 and CDR2 are SGHRS and YFSETQ. V lost 1 base and J 0 bases, leaving 20 bases between the germline ends. The CDR3 covers 19 residues. The DNA for the CDR3 is TGCGCCAGCAGCTTGCGGTCAGCGTCTTTCCAGAGCTCTGGAAACACCATATATTTT. Encoded protein: CASSLRSASFQSSGNTIYF.

There are many counts of this clonotype. The chain is built from TRBV27 and TRBJ2-3; the match to TRBD2 covers 12 bases. There are 18 residues in the CDR3. Germline-derived CDR1 and CDR2 are MNHEY and SMNVEV (reference sequence). Unmatched junction bases numbered 12, after V lost 5 bases and J lost 3 bases. The CDR3 coding sequence is TGTGCCAGCAGTCTCCGACTAGCGGGAGTGGGGTTAACAGATACGCAGTATTTT. Translation gives CASSLRLAGVGLTDTQYF.

In this sample, this clonotype turned up many times. The chain joins TRBV11-2 to TRBJ2-3; no firm D call. In germline, CDR1 is SGHAT, CDR2 FQNNGV. V lost 6 bases and J lost 5, with 12 bases in between. The CDR3 contains 13 residues. The CDR3 bases are TGTGCCAGCAGTCTGGATAGACGAGATACGCAGTATTTT. Translation: CASSLDRRDTQYF.

This clonotype was found a few times. The chain employs TRBV18 and TRBJ1-5; tentatively, D is TRBD1 (5 bases). The CDR3 has 17 residues. V was trimmed by 1 base and J by 5 bases, leaving 18 bases between them. CDR1 KGHSH and CDR2 LQKENI come from the germline V gene. The CDR3 nucleotides are TGTGCCAGCTCACCACTTTCGACAGCTGGGACGGATCAGCCCCAGCATTTT. Translation: CASSPLSTAGTDQPQHF. Variable domain in full (rest from reference TRBV18 and TRBJ1-5): NAGVMQNPRHLVRRRGQEARLRCSPMKGHSHVYWYRQLPEEGLKFMVYLQKENIIDESGMPKERFSAEFPKEGPSILRIQQVVRGDSAAYFCASSPLSTAGTDQPQHFGDGTRLSIL.

This clonotype came up a few times. The CDR3 DNA is TGTGCCAGCCTAGCGGGGGGCTCCTACGAGCAGTACTTC. As protein: CASLAGGSYEQYF. The chain couples TRBV12-3 or TRBV12-4 to TRBJ2-7; TRBD2 matches 11 bases. Trimming removed 8 bases from V and 0 bases from J; junction bases left unmatched: 0. This CDR3 spans 13 amino acids.